The 17 T cell receptor beta chains given below trace back to one sample, sequenced in a study of T cells in Graves' hyperthyroidism and ophthalmopathy (dated by TCRdb to between 2018 and 2021). Libraries were constructed by multiplex PCR. The run used an Illumina HiSeq 2000. The TCR beta CDR3 regions were amplified from the RNA transcripts. The first round of RT-PCR for the TCR CDR3 was performed with the HTBI primer set and the Qiagen OneStep RT-PCR kit. TCRdb took the public reads, trimmed them with fastp at Q25, ran MiXCR for clone calling and kept in-frame beta chains. Rows merge per CDR3 protein into single entries with the most common DNA and genes. For this sample the table gives roughly 300,000 distinct CDR3 sequences, of which less than 30% were detected only once. The ten largest clones represent approximately 25% of the sample. Source material: blood. The receptors here all came from a middle-aged man with Graves' hyperthyroidism that later progressed to Graves' ophthalmopathy.

This clonotype has at least ten counts. V is TRBV20-1 and J is TRBJ2-5; no firm D call. This CDR3 is 10 amino acids long. With 3 bases removed from V and 4 bases from J, the gap between germline ends came to 3 bases. Germline V gene data show CDR1 as DFQATT and CDR2 as SNEGSKA (reference sequence). The DNA for the CDR3 is TGCAGTGCTAGTCTAGAGACCCAGTACTTC. Its protein product is CSASLETQYF.

At least ten counts were recorded for this clonotype. This chain joins TRBV5-1 and TRBJ2-7; D is perhaps TRBD1 (5 bases). The germline V and J ends were trimmed by 0 bases and 4 bases, with 14 bases remaining between them. The germline gives CDR1 SGHRS, CDR2 YFSETQ. The CDR3 is made up of 15 amino acids. The CDR3 DNA follows: TGCGCCAGCAGCTTGGGACAGCCAACAAATTACGAGCAGTACTTC. This translates into CASSLGQPTNYEQYF. The full variable domain, rest sourced from reference TRBV5-1 and TRBJ2-7, is KAGVTQTPRYLIKTRGQQVTLSCSPISGHRSVSWYQQTPGQGLQFLFEYFSETQRNKGNFPGRFSGRQFSNSRSEMNVSTLELGDSALYLCASSLGQPTNYEQYFGPGTRLTVT.

Many counts were recorded for this clonotype. The chain is built from TRBV30 and TRBJ1-1; 8 bases are a match to TRBD1. Germline V gene sequence: CDR1 GTSNPN, CDR2 SVGIG (reference sequence). CDR3 length equals 14 residues. The trim removed 2 bases at V and 4 bases at J, leaving 6 bases unmatched. The CDR3 region is CAWSTRTGGTEAFF. The CDR3, as DNA: TGTGCCTGGAGTACGCGAACAGGGGGCACTGAAGCTTTCTTT.

This chain joins TRBV6-5 and TRBJ2-7; D ambiguous. V gave up 2 bases and J gave up 2 bases, with 13 bases separating them. Germline V gene sequence: CDR1 MNHEY, CDR2 SVGAGI. The CDR3 is 15 residues long. CDR3 protein: CASSYAGAPAYEQYF. The DNA for the CDR3 is TGTGCCAGCAGTTACGCAGGAGCGCCCGCCTACGAGCAGTACTTC.

In this sample, this clonotype turned up many times. The V call is TRBV9, the J call TRBJ1-1, with D maybe TRBD1 (5 bases). The CDR3 runs to 14 residues. Germline-derived CDR1 and CDR2 are SGDLS and YYNGEE. V was shortened by 2 bases and J by 0 bases, with 8 bases between the two germline ends. CDR3: CASSVDTVNTEAFF. CDR3 sequence (DNA): TGTGCCAGCAGCGTGGACACCGTGAACACTGAAGCTTTCTTT.

This clonotype was counted at least ten times. The J gene is TRBJ1-5, the V gene TRBV4-2, with D perhaps TRBD1 (6 bases). Trimming took off 2 bases at V and 3 bases at J, with 14 bases between the two ends. The germline V gene has CDR1 LGHNA and CDR2 YNFKEQ. The CDR3 length is 16 residues. CDR3 bases: TGTGCCAGCAGCCAATACCGAAACAGGGCCAATCAGCCCCAGCATTTT. Amino acids: CASSQYRNRANQPQHF.

In this sample, this clonotype turned up many times. The chain joins TRBV29-1 to TRBJ2-6; 8 nucleotides match TRBD1. V was clipped by 7 bases and J by 3 bases; unmatched bases: 8. This CDR3 is built from 15 residues. CDR1 SQVTM and CDR2 ANQGSEA come from the germline V gene. CDR3 amino acids: CSAEDRALGANVLTF. CDR3 nucleotides: TGCAGCGCTGAGGACAGGGCTCTTGGGGCCAACGTCCTGACTTTC.

This clonotype was seen only once. V and J are TRBV29-1 and TRBJ2-5, with 7 nucleotides matching TRBD1. The CDR3 has 13 amino acids. Per the germline V gene, CDR1 is SQVTM and CDR2 is ANQGSEA. V shed 5 bases, J shed 5 bases, and the junction held 8 bases outside the gene matches. The CDR3 DNA follows: TGCAGCGTTCTTCGTGGGACAGCGGAGACCCAGTACTTC. This sequence encodes CSVLRGTAETQYF. Full variable domain (remainder filled in from reference TRBV29-1 and TRBJ2-5): SAVISQKPSRDICQRGTSLTIQCQVDSQVTMMFWYRQQPGQSLTLIATANQGSEATYESGFVIDKFPISRPNLTFSTLTVSNMSPEDSSIYLCSVLRGTAETQYFGPGTRLLVL.

This clonotype has at least ten counts. This chain connects TRBV11-2 to TRBJ2-2, with 9 positions matching TRBD1. After removal of 8 bases from V and 8 bases from J, the junction contained 9 bases not matched to a gene. This CDR3 contains 14 residues. Germline V gene data show CDR1 as SGHAT and CDR2 as FQNNGV. CDR3 sequence reads: CASEDRGTDGELFF. The CDR3 DNA reads TGTGCCAGCGAAGACAGGGGGACGGATGGGGAGCTGTTTTTT.

The V call is TRBV19, the J call TRBJ1-3; no reliable D call. The V gene lost 8 bases and the J gene lost 4 bases, with 3 bases spanning the gap. Per germline, CDR1 LNHDA and CDR2 SQIVND (reference sequence). The CDR3 contains 10 residues. CDR3 sequence: CASSGNTIYF. The CDR3 nucleotides are TGTGCCAGTTCCGGAAACACCATATATTTT. Combining the CDR3 with reference TRBV19 and TRBJ1-3 gives the whole variable domain DGGITQSPKYLFRKEGQNVTLSCEQNLNHDAMYWYRQDPGQGLRLIYYSQIVNDFQKGDIAEGYSVSREKKESFPLTVTSAQKNPTAFYLCASSGNTIYFGEGSWLTVV.

This clonotype was seen many times. This chain joins TRBV28 and TRBJ1-3; D is ambiguous. CDR1 is MDHEN, CDR2 SYDVKM, per germline. V lost 1 base to trimming and J lost 2 bases, with 9 bases between them. The CDR3 totals 15 residues. The CDR3 nucleotides read TGTGCCAGCAGTTTATCTGGGGTTGCTGGAAACACCATATATTTT. Translated, it gives CASSLSGVAGNTIYF.

The chain carries TRBV14 and TRBJ1-1; D possibly corresponds to TRBD1 (5 bases). Germline values: CDR1 SGHDN, CDR2 FVKESK. The CDR3 length is 15 residues. The V end was cut by 4 bases, the J end by 0 bases, with 12 bases between. For the CDR3, the DNA is TGTGCCAGCAGCCCACAGACAGTCATGAACACTGAAGCTTTCTTT. It encodes CASSPQTVMNTEAFF. Variable domain in full (rest from reference TRBV14 and TRBJ1-1): EAGVTQFPSHSVIEKGQTVTLRCDPISGHDNLYWYRRVMGKEIKFLLHFVKESKQDESGMPNNRFLAERTGGTYSTLKVQPAELEDSGVYFCASSPQTVMNTEAFFGQGTRLTVV.

This clonotype was found many times. The chain is built from TRBV5-1 and TRBJ1-3; tentative D call: TRBD1 (6 bases). Germline V CDR1 and CDR2: SGHRS, YFSETQ. This CDR3 spans 15 amino acids. V was cut by 1 base and J by 4 bases, with 12 bases left in between. CDR3 DNA sequence: TGCGCCAGCAGCTTGTCCAAGGACAGCGGAAACACCATATATTTT. Encoded protein: CASSLSKDSGNTIYF.

For this clonotype: A read error is possible here, since a much larger clone lies one base away. V gene TRBV27 combines with J gene TRBJ1-3, with D maybe TRBD1 (5 bases). The germline V gene has CDR1 MNHEY and CDR2 SMNVEV (reference sequence). V dropped 2 bases and J dropped 2 bases, with 10 bases sitting between them. The CDR3 extends over 15 amino acids. CDR3 bases: TGTGCCAGCAGTTTACATGGGGCCGCTGGAAACACCATATATTTT. Translated: CASSLHGAAGNTIYF.

The chain has TRBV19 and TRBJ1-2; 7 bases line up with TRBD1. CDR1 LNHDA and CDR2 SQIVND come from the germline V gene (reference sequence). This CDR3 has 14 residues. The V gene end was trimmed by 5 bases and the J gene end by 5 bases; junction bases not matched to a gene: 8. The CDR3 DNA sequence: TGTGCCAGTAGTGGACAGGCTTCGGATTATGGCTACACCTTC. It specifies CASSGQASDYGYTF.

This clonotype was seen repeatedly, ten times or more. The chain couples TRBV6-1 to TRBJ2-4; no reliable D call. The CDR3 covers 14 residues. The V and J ends lost 6 bases and 0 bases respectively, with 9 bases between them. Per the germline V gene, CDR1 is MNHNS and CDR2 is SASEGT. The CDR3 is CASREALAKNIQYF. The CDR3 nucleotides are TGTGCCAGCAGAGAGGCGTTAGCCAAAAACATTCAGTACTTC.

This clonotype was seen repeatedly, ten times or more. V and J are TRBV7-9 and TRBJ1-2; tentatively, D is TRBD1 (6 bases). This CDR3 comprises 14 residues. The germline V gene encodes CDR1 SEHNR and CDR2 FQNEAQ (reference sequence). V was cut by 3 bases and J by 8 bases, with 16 bases left in between. The DNA of the CDR3 is TGTGCCAGCAGCTTGAAGGGGGAATATGGGGGCTACACCTTC. It encodes CASSLKGEYGGYTF.